This T cell receptor (beta chain) was obtained from a study of blood T cell repertoires in COVID-19. Study-level information: Both acute and convalescent COVID-19 samples were obtained from the United States, Italy and Spain. Sources were T cells, B-cell-depleted T cells, or PBMCs; the material itself was cDNA or gDNA.

Per the original methods: Nucleated cell counts were estimated from reference gene primer amplification. The assay was immunoSEQ multiplex PCR, and TCRdb's table has in-frame clones only and misses some. The DNA gave D and trimming, while V, J and clone size come from that table. The data contain about 34,000 clones, approximately 88% of them singletons. The sequence was collected from a man in his 70s with active COVID-19. Sequencing was done on a sample of peripheral blood.

The CDR3 nucleotides are TGTGCCAGCAGTGAAAGTAGCAGGGCCACCGCGGCCCTCCACTTT. Amino acid sequence: CASSESSRATAALHF. The chain has TRBV6-1 and TRBJ1-6, with D perhaps matching TRBD1 (5 bases). Germline V gene sequence: CDR1 MNHNS, CDR2 SASEGT. The CDR3 length is 15 residues. V lost 2 bases and J lost 14, with 19 bases in between.